A selection of T cell receptor beta chains follows, all from one sample in a study of blood T cells in healthy people across ages. TCRdb called the 5' RACE reads again in MiXCR, with one record for every CDR3 protein. This sample carries about 1,400,000 distinct CDR3 sequences, approximately 59% of them seen once, and the ten largest clones take more than 6%. What was sequenced was blood. The receptors derive from a man aged 18 to 29 in good health. The CDR3 runs from the conserved cysteine through the conserved F or W. A D gene is named only where the DNA matches it firmly. Rows may omit the clone size; those that give it use once, few, many or a size class.

CDR3: CASSLGTAPGLVPEQYF
DNA: TGTGCCAGCAGCTTAGGGACAGCACCGGGACTAGTCCCCGAGCAGTACTTC
D: TRBD2
size: -
J: TRBJ2-7
V: TRBV7-9

CDR3: CASSTGTVSEKLFF
DNA: TGTGCCAGCAGCACCGGGACAGTTAGTGAAAAACTGTTTTTT
D: TRBD1
size: -
J: TRBJ1-4
V: TRBV2

CDR3: CASSPIIGGIQPQHF
DNA: TGTGCCAGCAGCCCAATTATAGGGGGAATTCAGCCCCAGCATTTT
D: -
size: -
J: TRBJ1-5
V: TRBV12-3/TRBV12-4

CDR3: CSANRDRGQNEQFF
DNA: TGCAGTGCTAACCGGGACAGGGGCCAGAATGAGCAGTTCTTC
D: TRBD1
size: -
J: TRBJ2-1
V: TRBV20-1

CDR3: CASSQETIAYEQYF
DNA: TGCGCCAGCAGCCAAGAGACCATAGCTTACGAGCAGTACTTC
D: -
size: -
J: TRBJ2-7
V: TRBV4-1

CDR3: CASSFPGRNTEAFF
DNA: TGTGCCAGCAGCTTTCCGGGGAGGAACACTGAAGCTTTCTTT
D: -
size: few
J: TRBJ1-1
V: TRBV7-9

CDR3: CASSPGLADPYEQFF
DNA: TGCGCCAGCAGCCCGGGACTAGCGGACCCATATGAGCAGTTCTTC
D: TRBD2
size: -
J: TRBJ2-1
V: TRBV4-1

CDR3: CASSYHPSEHSNQPQHF
DNA: TGTGCCAGCAGTTACCATCCCTCGGAACATAGCAATCAGCCCCAGCATTTT
D: -
size: -
J: TRBJ1-5
V: TRBV6-2/TRBV6-3

CDR3: CASSSLSQPTYEQYF
DNA: TGTGCCAGCAGTTCACTGTCTCAACCCACCTACGAGCAGTACTTC
D: -
size: -
J: TRBJ2-7
V: TRBV27

CDR3: CASSGSGLAIYEQYF
DNA: TGCGCCAGCAGTGGGTCCGGACTAGCTATCTACGAGCAGTACTTC
D: TRBD2
size: few
J: TRBJ2-7
V: TRBV10-2

CDR3: CASSRPSTYEQYF
DNA: TGTGCCAGCAGTCGACCGAGTACCTACGAGCAGTACTTC
D: -
size: few
J: TRBJ2-7
V: TRBV28

CDR3: CASSWERGSYEQYF
DNA: TGTGCCAGCAGCTGGGAGCGGGGGAGCTACGAGCAGTACTTC
D: TRBD2
size: -
J: TRBJ2-7
V: TRBV7-9

CDR3: CASSYGLGETQYF
DNA: TGTGCCAGCAGTTACGGTCTGGGGGAGACCCAGTACTTC
D: -
size: -
J: TRBJ2-5
V: TRBV6-5

CDR3: CASSPTSRPDTQYF
DNA: TGTGCCAGCAGCCCCACTTCGCGCCCAGATACGCAGTATTTT
D: -
size: -
J: TRBJ2-3
V: TRBV7-8

CDR3: CASSLDFLGMSTEAFF
DNA: TGTGCCAGCAGCTTAGATTTCCTTGGGATGAGCACTGAAGCTTTCTTT
D: -
size: -
J: TRBJ1-1
V: TRBV7-9

CDR3: CASTSGAGLNIQYF
DNA: TGCGCCAGCACCTCAGGGGCGGGTTTGAACATTCAGTACTTC
D: -
size: once
J: TRBJ2-4
V: TRBV4-1

CDR3: CSVGGTREVGTQYF
DNA: TGCAGCGTGGGGGGGACCAGGGAGGTGGGTACGCAGTATTTT
D: TRBD2
size: -
J: TRBJ2-3
V: TRBV29-1

CDR3: CASRPGTAPGELFF
DNA: TGTGCCAGCAGGCCTGGGACCGCGCCCGGGGAGCTGTTTTTT
D: -
size: -
J: TRBJ2-2
V: TRBV6-2/TRBV6-3

CDR3: CAISGGASVDTQYF
DNA: TGTGCCATCAGTGGGGGGGCCTCGGTAGATACGCAGTATTTT
D: -
size: -
J: TRBJ2-3
V: TRBV10-3